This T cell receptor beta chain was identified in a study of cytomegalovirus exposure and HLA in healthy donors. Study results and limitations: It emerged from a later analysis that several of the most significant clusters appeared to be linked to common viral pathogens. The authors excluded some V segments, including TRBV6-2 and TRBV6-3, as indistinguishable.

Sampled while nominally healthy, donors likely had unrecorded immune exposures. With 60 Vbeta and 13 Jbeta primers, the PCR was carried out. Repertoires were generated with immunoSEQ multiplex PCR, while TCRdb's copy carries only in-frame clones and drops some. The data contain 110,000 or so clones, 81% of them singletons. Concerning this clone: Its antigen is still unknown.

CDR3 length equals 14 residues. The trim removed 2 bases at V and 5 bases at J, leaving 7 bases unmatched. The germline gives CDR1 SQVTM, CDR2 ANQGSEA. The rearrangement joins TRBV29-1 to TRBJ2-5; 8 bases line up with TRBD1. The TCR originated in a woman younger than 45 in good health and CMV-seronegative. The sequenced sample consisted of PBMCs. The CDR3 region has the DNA TGCAGCGTTGAAAGGTCAGGGGGCGAGGAGACCCAGTACTTC. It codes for CSVERSGGEETQYF. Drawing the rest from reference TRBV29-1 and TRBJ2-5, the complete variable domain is SAVISQKPSRDICQRGTSLTIQCQVDSQVTMMFWYRQQPGQSLTLIATANQGSEATYESGFVIDKFPISRPNLTFSTLTVSNMSPEDSSIYLCSVERSGGEETQYFGPGTRLLVL.